This T cell receptor beta chain stems from a study of STAT5B mutations in CD4+ large granular lymphocyte leukemia. Findings of the study overall: Top patient clones used TRBV06 genes more often: 8/27 versus 2/35 in controls.

Controls came from buffy coats of healthy blood donors. Only in-frame clones appear in the TCRdb table, and some are missing; sequencing was by immunoSEQ multiplex PCR. This table has about 32,000 clones, roughly 80% appearing once. To note about this clone: Antigen: not known.

Per germline, CDR1 SGDLS and CDR2 YYNGEE. This CDR3 is built from 15 residues. The junction had 7 bases not matched to a gene; V was cut back by 2 bases and J by 4 bases. The sequence was obtained from a human donor in good health. The sample taken for sequencing was CD4+ T cells from blood buffy coats. The chain recombines TRBV9 with TRBJ1-1; 8 bases are a match to TRBD1. CDR3 in amino acids: CASSVGTGGSTEAFF. In nucleotides, the CDR3 is TGTGCCAGCAGCGTCGGGACAGGTGGGAGCACTGAAGCTTTCTTT.